This T cell receptor (beta chain) was sequenced for a study of T-cell memory formation after mild COVID-19. This clonotype showed up many times. The target antigen is unknown. Via MiXCR, TCRdb re-called the 5' RACE reads, giving one row per CDR3 protein. The top ten hold 1.3% to 1.5% of the sample, which has 25,000 to 30,000 distinct CDR3 sequences, roughly 15% seen once. CDR3 length equals 16 residues. Germline loops: CDR1 SGHAT, CDR2 FQDESV (reference sequence). J lost 1 base, V lost 5 bases, and 3 bases had no gene match. Study-level results: Prior to infection, memory already included some responding clones, suggesting cross-reactive memory joined.

The source material was PBMCs or a T cell subset sorted from them (not recorded which). V gene TRBV11-1 combines with J gene TRBJ2-1; 12 nucleotides agree with TRBD2. This clonotype was sampled from an adult who had mild COVID-19 (a few samples of this study predate the infection). Cell type and time point are not known. The CDR3 nucleotides are TGTGCCAGCAGCCGACTAGCGGGAGCTTCCTACAATGAGCAGTTCTTC. It codes for CASSRLAGASYNEQFF.